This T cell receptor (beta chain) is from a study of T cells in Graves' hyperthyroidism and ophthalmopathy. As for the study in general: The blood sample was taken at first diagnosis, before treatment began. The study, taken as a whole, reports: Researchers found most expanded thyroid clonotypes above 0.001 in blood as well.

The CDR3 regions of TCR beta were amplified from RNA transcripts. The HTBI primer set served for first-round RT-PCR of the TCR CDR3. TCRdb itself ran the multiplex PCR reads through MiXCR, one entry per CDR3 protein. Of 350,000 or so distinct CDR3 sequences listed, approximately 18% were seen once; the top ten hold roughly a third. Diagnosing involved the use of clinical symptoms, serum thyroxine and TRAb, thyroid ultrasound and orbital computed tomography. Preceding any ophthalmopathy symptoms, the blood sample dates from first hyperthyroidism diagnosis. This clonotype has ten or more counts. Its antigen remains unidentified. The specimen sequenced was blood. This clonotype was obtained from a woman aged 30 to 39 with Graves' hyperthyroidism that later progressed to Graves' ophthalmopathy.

CDR3 sequence (DNA): TGTGCCAGTAGTATGAGCGGGAGCGCCTACGAGCAGTACTTC. Its protein is CASSMSGSAYEQYF. This chain uses TRBV19 with TRBJ2-7; 8 bases map to TRBD2. CDR3 size: 14 residues. V lost 3 bases to trimming and J lost 2 bases; unmatched junction nucleotides: 3. Germline lookup yields CDR1 LNHDA and CDR2 SQIVND (reference sequence).